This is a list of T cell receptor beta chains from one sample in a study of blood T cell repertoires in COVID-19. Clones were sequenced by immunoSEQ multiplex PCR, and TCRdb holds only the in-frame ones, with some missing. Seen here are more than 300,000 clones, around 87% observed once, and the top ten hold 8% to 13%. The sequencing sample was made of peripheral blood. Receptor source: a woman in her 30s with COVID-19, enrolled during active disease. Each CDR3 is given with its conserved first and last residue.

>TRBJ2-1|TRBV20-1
CSADYGSEQFF
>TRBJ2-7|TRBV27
CASSYLAGGSYEQYF
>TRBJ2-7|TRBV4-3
CASSQDVSYEQYF
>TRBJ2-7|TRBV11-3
CASSWTSGSGQYF
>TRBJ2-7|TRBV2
CASSSVGTLQDEQYF
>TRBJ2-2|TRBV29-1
CSVAFGSTGELFF
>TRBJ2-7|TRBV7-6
CASSLLYEQYF
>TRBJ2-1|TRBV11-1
CASSSGSGAYGEQFF
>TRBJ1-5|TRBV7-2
CASSLGGGGQPQHF
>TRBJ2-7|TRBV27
CASSLMRAAYEQYF
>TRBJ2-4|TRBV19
CASLPTGTGGIIAKNIQYF
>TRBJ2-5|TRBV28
CASSFGASGQETQYF
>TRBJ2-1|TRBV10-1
CASSESGGRANEQFF
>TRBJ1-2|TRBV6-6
CASSRDRNYGYTF
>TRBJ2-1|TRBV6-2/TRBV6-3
CASSIFRLAVYNEQFF
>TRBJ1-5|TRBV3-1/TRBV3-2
CASSRGGDSNQPQHF
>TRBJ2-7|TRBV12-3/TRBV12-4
CASAPGGGYEQYF
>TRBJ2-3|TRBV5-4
CASSLRTSGSDTQYF